This T cell receptor beta chain emerged from a study of human versus mouse CDR3 diversity and MHC coevolution (dated by TCRdb to the late 2010s). Context from the whole study: According to reports, the immunoSEQ assay detects one in 200,000 T cells and minimizes multiplex PCR amplification bias. Three healthy volunteer blood donors made up the human cohort, with one aged 30 to 39, one aged 40 to 50 and one aged 60 to 70 at collection. As a reference point for TCR selection on multiple MHC II alleles, the study used human naive CD4 T cell repertoires and compared them against human-TCR-locus transgenic mice that have a single MHC II. Valid reads per sample ranged from roughly 5.5 x 10^6 to 1.7 x 10^7 across mouse and human samples.

The CDR3 runs 14 residues from the cysteine to the phenylalanine. Only the CDR3 region is kept as DNA, spanning 42 bases read in frame from base 1. Deletion took 3 bases off V and 2 bases off J, with a span of 11 bases between the germline ends. The germline V gene gives CDR1 as SGHRS and CDR2 as YFSETQ. Overall results and qualifications from the work: On average, more CDR3 deletions and insertions were observed in humans than in mice, indicating greater exonuclease and TdT activity. Because human T cells were selected on roughly six MHC II alleles, repertoire diversity was not considered directly comparable between humans and mice. Most of the three human donors showed the lowest clonal inequality scores among all compared groups. The largest TCR beta repertoire according to iCHAO1 estimates belonged to humans, at about 1.5 million clonotypes, a result attributed likely to selection by multiple MHC II molecules.

About this clone itself: The clone's antigen remains unknown. Base-call qualities are not available, and no considerably larger clone is one nucleotide away. Other DNA sequences in this specimen translate into the identical CDR3.

The QIAGEN blood and tissue kit was used to extract genomic DNA from sorted cells, and the DNA was quantified on a NanoDrop 1000. The immunoSEQ platform deep sequenced and quantified TCR alpha and beta chains by multiplex PCR of genomic DNA. The authors processed their data as follows. IMGT gene and region definitions were used to annotate TCR sequences. Out-of-frame rearrangements were taken as a proxy for the preselection repertoire and were compared with in-frame clonotypes. The iCHAO1 estimator provided with the immunoSEQ platform was used to estimate repertoire size. A Gini index based on the Lorenz curve was applied to in-frame amino acid clonotypes to measure clonal inequality. The intersect function of the R package tcR was used to count shared clonotypes, and the Jaccard index was used to score similarity. V, J and V-J usage frequencies went into a principal component analysis run with the R prcomp function, with no normalization applied. As stored in TCRdb, this immuneACCESS dataset retains in-frame rearrangements with V and J assigned. A fraction of the clones does not appear; measured against another copy, unresolved V genes explain less than half of the discrepancy, and the remainder lacks a known reason. The D gene and trimming were derived from the DNA, and the V and J assignments and clone size from that table. The sample table records about 81,000 clones; around 95% of these occur just once. Roughly 1.3% of the sample is held by the ten biggest clonotypes.

Fluorescence-activated cell sorting was used to isolate naive CD4 T cells, defined as CD45RO-negative and CD62L-positive, from PBMCs. Each donor gave roughly 50 ml of fresh peripheral blood, from which PBMCs were isolated by Ficoll density centrifugation. Cells were sorted on a FACSAria III instrument, and every sample had a purity above 90%. The rearranged chain carries TRBV5-1 and TRBJ1-1; TRBD1 might be the D gene, on 6 matching bases. Source material: naive CD4+ T cells from blood. The intended sense of this specimen's cell subset or site label: CD45RO-negative CD62L-positive naive CD4 T cells. This TCR was sampled from a person aged 30-69 years in good health. CDR3 reads: CASSSGQPNTEAFF. The DNA sequence is as follows: TGCGCCAGCAGCTCCGGACAGCCAAACACTGAAGCTTTCTTT.